Shown below are 19 T cell receptor beta chains from a single sample sequenced in a study of neurological immune-mediated disorders. A single record per CDR3 protein comes from TCRdb applying MiXCR to the 5' RACE reads. Here the sample spans 55,000 to 65,000 distinct CDR3 sequences, 3.5% to 4.5% being singletons. Sequences were obtained from PBMCs. The receptors originated from a woman aged 45-65 years with multiple sclerosis.

Regarding this clonotype: A single base separates this from a much larger clone, so it may be a read error. The CDR3 loop reads CSAVSGKTIYF. The CDR3 DNA is TGCAGCGCAGTCTCTGGAAAAACCATATATTTT. This chain joins TRBV29-1 and TRBJ1-3; D remains ambiguous. The CDR3 runs to 11 residues. Germline V gene lookup returns CDR1 SQVTM and CDR2 ANQGSEA. The entire variable domain, with the rest obtained from reference TRBV29-1 and TRBJ1-3, is as follows: SAVISQKPSRDICQRGTSLTIQCQVDSQVTMMFWYRQQPGQSLTLIATANQGSEATYESGFVIDKFPISRPNLTFSTLTVSNMSPEDSSIYLCSAVSGKTIYFGEGSWLTVV.

There are many counts of this clonotype. This chain uses TRBV20-1 with TRBJ1-3, with D maybe TRBD1 (6 bases). Germline V gene sequence: CDR1 DFQATT, CDR2 SNEGSKA (reference sequence). The CDR3 has 15 amino acids. Trimming pared 3 bases from V and 0 bases from J, leaving 12 bases between. CDR3 region: CSARDYRDSGNTIYF. CDR3 sequence (DNA): TGCAGTGCTAGGGACTACAGGGACTCTGGAAACACCATATATTTT.

As to this clonotype: This may be a read error, as it is one base from a much larger clone. This chain uses TRBV7-2 with TRBJ1-1; D is possibly TRBD1 (5 bases). The V gene lost 5 bases and the J gene lost 11 bases, with 15 bases spanning the gap. CDR3 length: 12 residues. From germline, CDR1 is SGHTA and CDR2 FQGNSA. For the CDR3, the DNA is TGTGCCAGCAGCACCCTGTTCAAGGGGGCTTTCTTT. It codes for CASSTLFKGAFF.

This clonotype was observed at least ten times. This chain uses TRBV11-2 with TRBJ1-6; D possibly corresponds to TRBD1 (5 bases). V was clipped by 5 bases and J by 6 bases, with 11 bases between them. In germline, CDR1 is SGHAT, CDR2 FQNNGV. This CDR3 comprises 14 residues. The CDR3 sequence is CASSLGTPNSPLHF. In DNA, the CDR3 is TGTGCCAGCAGCCTAGGGACTCCTAATTCACCCCTCCACTTT.

The chain uses TRBV28 and TRBJ1-1; D is unresolved. CDR1 and CDR2 (germline): MDHEN, SYDVKM. CDR3 length: 12 residues. Trimming pared 2 bases from V and 3 bases from J, leaving 4 bases between. The CDR3 DNA reads as TGTGCCAGCAGTTTAAGACACACTGAAGCTTTCTTT. It translates to CASSLRHTEAFF.

This clonotype was detected ten times or more. The rearrangement links TRBV4-2 to TRBJ2-1; D remains unclear. This CDR3 comprises 16 residues. The V and J ends lost 0 bases and 3 bases respectively, with 12 bases between them. Germline V lookup: CDR1 LGHNA, CDR2 YNFKEQ. The CDR3 protein is CASSQDEAVSYNEQFF. For the CDR3, the DNA is TGTGCCAGCAGCCAAGATGAGGCAGTGAGCTACAATGAGCAGTTCTTC.

Only a few counts were recorded for this clonotype. This chain uses TRBV14 with TRBJ2-5; D is possibly TRBD1 or TRBD2 (5 bases each). Between the trimmed V and J ends, which lost 2 bases and 7 bases, there was a span of 11 bases. The germline V gene has CDR1 SGHDN and CDR2 FVKESK. The CDR3 is made up of 13 amino acids. CDR3: CASSQSTGGTQYF. DNA for the CDR3: TGTGCCAGCAGCCAATCAACAGGAGGGACCCAGTACTTC. The full variable domain, with the rest looked up from reference TRBV14 and TRBJ2-5, is EAGVTQFPSHSVIEKGQTVTLRCDPISGHDNLYWYRRVMGKEIKFLLHFVKESKQDESGMPNNRFLAERTGGTYSTLKVQPAELEDSGVYFCASSQSTGGTQYFGPGTRLLVL.

About this clonotype: An end of the junction differs from the germline gene, which may be a read error. The V and J genes are TRBV11-3 and TRBJ2-6; TRBD1 might be the D (5 bases). The CDR3 totals 15 residues. Germline loops: CDR1 SGHNT, CDR2 YENEEA. The CDR3 loop is CASSLSLTGAKVLTF. CDR3 coding DNA: TGTGCCAGCAGCTTAAGCCTTACTGGGGCCAAAGTCCTGACTTTC.

This clonotype was detected many times. This chain connects TRBV5-1 to TRBJ1-4; D not resolved. Germline V gene data show CDR1 as SGHRS and CDR2 as YFSETQ. Trimming pared 1 base from V and 0 bases from J, leaving 4 bases between. This CDR3 is 14 amino acids long. The CDR3 sequence: CASSLTATNEKLFF. In nucleotides, the CDR3 is TGCGCCAGCAGCTTGACTGCAACTAATGAAAAACTGTTTTTT. Full variable domain (missing parts from reference TRBV5-1 and TRBJ1-4): KAGVTQTPRYLIKTRGQQVTLSCSPISGHRSVSWYQQTPGQGLQFLFEYFSETQRNKGNFPGRFSGRQFSNSRSEMNVSTLELGDSALYLCASSLTATNEKLFFGSGTQLSVL.

This clonotype was recorded many times. The CDR3 loop is CSASVGGKETQYF. The CDR3 DNA reads TGCAGTGCTAGCGTAGGCGGGAAAGAGACCCAGTACTTC. The chain is built from TRBV20-1 and TRBJ2-5, with TRBD2 as a possible D gene (6 bases). CDR1 is DFQATT, CDR2 SNEGSKA, per germline (reference sequence). There are 13 residues in the CDR3. V was clipped by 3 bases and J by 3 bases, with 11 bases between them.

This clonotype has ten or more counts. This rearrangement joins TRBV6-2 or TRBV6-3 to TRBJ1-1, with D tentatively TRBD1 (6 bases). V lost 6 bases to trimming and J lost 4 bases, with 15 bases between them. This CDR3 has 14 amino acids. The germline CDR1 and CDR2 sequences are MNHEY and SVGEGT. CDR3 region: CASRPPGVSTEAFF. CDR3 in DNA: TGTGCCAGCAGGCCCCCAGGGGTGAGCACTGAAGCTTTCTTT.

As regards this clonotype: Relative to the germline gene, one junction end is altered; a read error may explain this. The CDR3 protein is CAISPGAGNPDTQYF. CDR3 coding DNA: TGTGCCATCTCACCAGGGGCGGGGAATCCAGATACGCAGTATTTT. The V call is TRBV18, the J call TRBJ2-3; D assignment may be TRBD1 or TRBD2 (6 bases each). The CDR3 runs to 15 residues. Germline V gives CDR1 KGHSH, CDR2 LQKENI. The full variable domain, in which reference TRBV18 and TRBJ2-3 provide the parts outside the CDR3, is NAGVMQNPRHLVRRRGQEARLRCSPMKGHSHVYWYRQLPEEGLKFMVYLQKENIIDESGMPKERFSAEFPKEGPSILRIQQVVRGDSAAYFCAISPGAGNPDTQYFGPGTRLTVL.

This clonotype came up many times. This chain uses TRBV12-3 or TRBV12-4 with TRBJ2-7, with D perhaps matching TRBD1 (6 bases). The CDR3 runs to 14 residues. Trimming took 1 base from V and 0 from J, leaving 7 bases between them. This CDR3 reads CASSLVGASYEQYF. CDR3 nucleotides: TGTGCCAGCAGTTTAGTGGGGGCCTCCTACGAGCAGTACTTC.

This clonotype occurred many times. The chain couples TRBV25-1 to TRBJ1-2; maybe TRBD1 (6 bases). The germline V gene encodes CDR1 MGHDK and CDR2 SYGVNS. The CDR3 covers 14 residues. The ends were cut back, 6 bases at V and 2 bases at J, with 13 bases in the middle. CDR3: CASSRGGTNYGYTF. CDR3 nucleotide sequence: TGTGCCAGCAGCAGAGGGGGGACAAACTATGGCTACACCTTC.

The sample holds many counts of this clonotype. The chain links TRBV2 to TRBJ2-1, with D perhaps matching TRBD2 (5 bases). The CDR3 is 15 residues long. Germline CDR1 is SNHLY and CDR2 is FYNNEI. V lost 0 bases and J 2 bases, leaving 8 bases between the germline ends. The CDR3 DNA reads as TGTGCCAGCAGTGAAGCGGGGAGAACCTACAATGAGCAGTTCTTC. The encoded protein is CASSEAGRTYNEQFF.

The table lists this clonotype with many counts. This sequence joins TRBV20-1 and TRBJ2-2; the D gene is possibly TRBD1 (6 bases). Germline CDR1 and CDR2: DFQATT and SNEGSKA (reference sequence). The CDR3 loop spans 16 amino acids. Trimming shortened V by 2 bases and J by 7 bases, and 20 bases separated the two germline ends. CDR3 coding DNA: TGCAGTGCTAGACCGCAGGGGTTAGATTTAGGCGGGGAGCTGTTTTTT. Its protein is CSARPQGLDLGGELFF.

In this sample, this clonotype turned up many times. The V and J genes are TRBV20-1 and TRBJ2-1, with TRBD2 matching 8 bases. The trim removed 3 bases at V and 6 bases at J, leaving 16 bases unmatched. Germline V gene sequence: CDR1 DFQATT, CDR2 SNEGSKA (reference sequence). The CDR3 covers 17 residues. DNA of the CDR3: TGCAGTGCTAGGTCAGCCGGGACGGCGGGAGGAGGCAATGAGCAGTTCTTC. The encoded protein is CSARSAGTAGGGNEQFF.

This clonotype was detected many times. CDR3 residues: CSARGDRDYGYTF. The DNA of the CDR3 is TGCAGTGCTAGAGGCGACCGGGACTATGGCTACACCTTC. V usage is TRBV20-1 and J usage is TRBJ1-2, with no clear D. Between the trimmed V and J ends, which lost 1 base and 3 bases, there was a span of 9 bases. The CDR3 has 13 amino acids. CDR1 and CDR2 (germline): DFQATT, SNEGSKA (reference sequence).

This clonotype was recorded many times. CDR3 in amino acids: CASSLWVNRGEAFF. The CDR3 nucleotides are TGTGCCAGCAGCTTGTGGGTTAACAGGGGGGAAGCTTTCTTT. The chain employs TRBV5-5 and TRBJ1-1; 8 bases are shared with TRBD1. The CDR3 length is 14 residues. Germline V CDR1 and CDR2: SGHKS, YYEKEE (reference sequence). V was pared by 1 base and J by 8 bases, with 7 bases of the junction left unmatched.